These T cell receptor beta chains were read from a single sample in a study of blood T cells in healthy people across ages. Each CDR3 protein is one row after TCRdb ran MiXCR on the 5' RACE reads. The sample contains roughly 1,800,000 distinct CDR3 sequences, around half of which appear only once. The sample taken for sequencing was blood. These receptor sequences come from a woman aged 40-49 years in good health. CDR3s include the opening cysteine and the closing phenylalanine or tryptophan. D genes are given only for firm matches. Clone size is not always given. Where it is, it says once, few, many or a class for expanded clones.

TRBV12-3/TRBV12-4	NA	NA	TRBJ1-1	CASSLARGSNTEAFF	TGTGCCAGCAGTTTAGCTAGGGGCTCGAACACTGAAGCTTTCTTT
TRBV6-2/TRBV6-3	few	NA	TRBJ2-5	CASSYSNFRQETQYF	TGTGCCAGCAGTTACTCGAATTTCAGACAAGAGACCCAGTACTTC
TRBV6-1	few	NA	TRBJ2-7	CASSEEGIRGRGNEQYF	TGTGCCAGCAGTGAAGAGGGTATTAGGGGCAGGGGCAACGAGCAGTACTTC
TRBV7-7	NA	TRBD1	TRBJ2-5	CASSQGQVAETQYF	TGTGCTAGCAGCCAAGGACAGGTGGCAGAGACCCAGTACTTC
TRBV4-2	NA	TRBD1	TRBJ2-3	CASSQPGDSETDTQYF	TGTGCCAGCAGCCAACCCGGGGACAGCGAGACAGATACGCAGTATTTT
TRBV15	few	TRBD1	TRBJ2-7	CATSRGDRGLEQYF	TGTGCCACCAGCAGAGGGGACAGGGGGCTCGAGCAGTACTTC
TRBV20-1	NA	NA	TRBJ1-2	CSAKGGNYGYTF	TGCAGTGCTAAGGGTGGTAACTATGGCTACACCTTC
TRBV6-2/TRBV6-3	NA	NA	TRBJ1-6	CASSYSGAENSPLHF	TGTGCCAGCAGTTACTCAGGGGCCGAGAATTCACCCCTCCACTTT
TRBV7-9	few	NA	TRBJ1-1	CASSPRQVEAFF	TGTGCCAGCAGCCCGAGACAGGTTGAAGCTTTCTTT
TRBV21-1	few	NA	TRBJ2-1	CASSKGPSIAGEYNEQFF	TGTGCCAGCAGCAAAGGCCCCTCGATTGCGGGAGAATACAATGAGCAGTTCTTC
TRBV20-1	NA	NA	TRBJ1-6	CSARRGYGSPLHF	TGCAGTGCTAGAAGGGGGTATGGATCACCCCTCCACTTT
TRBV9	NA	TRBD2	TRBJ2-5	CASSASGGAQETQYF	TGTGCCAGCAGCGCTAGCGGGGGGGCCCAAGAGACCCAGTACTTC
TRBV4-3	NA	NA	TRBJ2-7	CASSRGPGADEQYF	TGCGCCAGCAGCCGGGGACCGGGGGCCGACGAGCAGTACTTC
TRBV12-3/TRBV12-4	NA	NA	TRBJ2-1	CASRYTGTAYNEQFF	TGTGCCAGCAGGTATACAGGGACCGCCTACAATGAGCAGTTCTTC
TRBV29-1	once	TRBD2	TRBJ2-1	CSPVGPSGAHNEQFF	TGCAGCCCCGTTGGGCCTAGCGGGGCCCACAATGAGCAGTTCTTC
TRBV27	NA	NA	TRBJ2-7	CASSFQGRGRYEQYF	TGTGCCAGCAGTTTCCAGGGCCGCGGTCGTTACGAGCAGTACTTC
TRBV5-1	NA	TRBD1	TRBJ2-3	CASNPFLTGGETETRYF	TGCGCCAGCAACCCCTTTCTAACAGGGGGCGAAACAGAGACGCGGTATTTT
TRBV6-1	NA	NA	TRBJ2-1	CASNGYSYNEQFF	TGTGCCAGCAACGGTTACTCCTACAATGAGCAGTTCTTC
TRBV20-1	NA	TRBD1	TRBJ2-2	CSVSSGTDTGELFF	TGCAGTGTCTCATCCGGGACAGACACCGGGGAGCTGTTTTTT
TRBV6-2/TRBV6-3	NA	TRBD2	TRBJ2-5	CATTRPGLGKVRETQYF	TGTGCCACCACCCGCCCGGGACTAGGAAAAGTTCGGGAGACCCAGTACTTC
TRBV28	once	TRBD1	TRBJ1-2	CASSLPGGEASGYTF	TGTGCCAGCAGTTTACCAGGGGGCGAGGCGAGTGGCTACACCTTC
TRBV6-2/TRBV6-3	once	NA	TRBJ2-7	CASRVPDWTKDEQYF	TGTGCCAGCAGGGTTCCAGATTGGACGAAGGACGAGCAGTACTTC
TRBV20-1	NA	TRBD1	TRBJ1-5	CSAEQGGGQPQHF	TGCAGTGCTGAACAGGGGGGCGGTCAGCCCCAGCATTTT
TRBV2	NA	NA	TRBJ1-2	CASSEGGYTF	TGTGCCAGCAGTGAAGGTGGCTACACCTTC
TRBV4-2	once	NA	TRBJ1-1	CASSQDGIGEAFF	TGTGCCAGCAGCCAAGATGGTATAGGTGAAGCTTTCTTT
TRBV7-9	few	TRBD1	TRBJ2-7	CASRQDDRAPTVRTYEQYF	TGTGCCAGCAGGCAAGACGACAGGGCCCCAACCGTCCGTACCTACGAGCAGTACTTC
TRBV5-1	few	TRBD2	TRBJ2-1	CASSSRQGGHNEQFF	TGCGCCAGCAGCTCCCGGCAGGGAGGGCACAATGAGCAGTTCTTC
TRBV5-1	NA	NA	TRBJ2-7	CASSRGNSDSYEQYF	TGCGCCAGCAGCCGCGGGAATAGCGACTCCTACGAGCAGTACTTC
TRBV18	NA	TRBD1	TRBJ2-5	CASSQAEDRGETQYF	TGTGCCAGCTCACAAGCCGAGGACAGGGGTGAGACCCAGTACTTC
TRBV15	NA	NA	TRBJ2-3	CATSRDNPTADTQYF	TGTGCCACCAGCAGAGATAATCCTACGGCAGATACGCAGTATTTT
TRBV20-1	NA	TRBD2	TRBJ2-3	CSARDLLSTSGHRDTRYF	TGCAGTGCTAGAGACCTCCTTTCGACTAGCGGCCATCGGGATACGCGGTATTTT
TRBV28	NA	NA	TRBJ1-6	CASSSGDNINSPLHF	TGTGCCAGCAGTTCGGGGGACAATATTAATTCACCCCTCCACTTT
TRBV20-1	NA	TRBD1	TRBJ1-5	CSAPRTGGYQPQHF	TGCAGTGCTCCTCGGACAGGGGGCTATCAGCCCCAGCATTTT
TRBV6-6	NA	TRBD1	TRBJ1-4	CASDRDRATNEKLFF	TGTGCCAGCGACCGGGACAGGGCAACTAATGAAAAACTGTTTTTT
TRBV4-1	once	NA	TRBJ1-4	CASSSNPSGAGEKLFF	TGCGCCAGCAGCTCGAACCCGTCGGGGGCGGGCGAAAAACTGTTTTTT
TRBV7-3	NA	NA	TRBJ2-1	CASSPRGRFGHEQFF	TGTGCCAGCAGCCCCAGGGGTAGATTCGGCCATGAGCAGTTCTTC
TRBV6-5	NA	NA	TRBJ1-2	CATQFGYGYTF	TGTGCCACCCAGTTCGGCTATGGCTACACCTTC
TRBV25-1	NA	NA	TRBJ1-1	CASSEWYGGGTEAFF	TGTGCCAGCAGTGAATGGTATGGAGGTGGGACTGAAGCTTTCTTT
TRBV28	few	NA	TRBJ2-7	CASADSRYEQYF	TGTGCCAGCGCCGACAGCCGCTACGAGCAGTACTTC
TRBV28	NA	NA	TRBJ2-5	CASSLGRGFTPAETQYF	TGTGCCAGCAGTTTAGGTAGGGGGTTCACACCGGCGGAGACCCAGTACTTC
TRBV20-1	NA	NA	TRBJ1-2	CSARNSLNYGYTF	TGCAGTGCTAGAAACAGTTTGAACTATGGCTACACCTTC
TRBV28	NA	TRBD2	TRBJ2-7	CASSQSSGSYEQYF	TGTGCCAGCAGTCAAAGTAGCGGGTCCTACGAGCAGTACTTC
TRBV6-2/TRBV6-3	few	NA	TRBJ2-7	CASSYGTRAYEQYF	TGTGCCAGCAGTTACGGGACACGCGCCTACGAGCAGTACTTC
TRBV11-2	few	NA	TRBJ2-3	CASSLTTRIHTDTQYF	TGTGCCAGCAGCTTGACGACACGTATTCACACAGATACGCAGTATTTT
TRBV10-3	NA	TRBD1	TRBJ1-6	CAISDPEQGSYNSPLHF	TGTGCCATCAGTGACCCCGAACAGGGGTCCTATAATTCACCCCTCCACTTT
TRBV2	few	NA	TRBJ2-4	CASSEARGQLKNIQYF	TGTGCCAGCAGTGAAGCGCGGGGACAACTTAAAAACATTCAGTACTTC
TRBV7-8	NA	TRBD2	TRBJ2-3	CASSLVRHRLAGAPMGTDTQYF	TGTGCCAGCAGCTTAGTACGGCACCGGCTAGCGGGGGCCCCAATGGGCACAGATACGCAGTATTTT
TRBV12-3/TRBV12-4	NA	TRBD1	TRBJ2-3	CASSSGGSQADTQYF	TGTGCCAGCAGCTCAGGGGGCAGTCAGGCAGATACGCAGTATTTT
TRBV12-3/TRBV12-4	NA	TRBD2	TRBJ2-3	CASRATSAISTDTQYF	TGTGCCAGCAGGGCGACTAGCGCAATTAGCACAGATACGCAGTATTTT
TRBV15	once	TRBD2	TRBJ2-5	CATSGGLGNQETQYF	TGTGCCACCAGCGGGGGACTAGGGAACCAAGAGACCCAGTACTTC
TRBV20-1	once	TRBD2	TRBJ2-6	CSAKPGGNPGANVLTF	TGCAGTGCCAAGCCGGGGGGAAACCCTGGGGCCAACGTCCTGACTTTC
TRBV5-1	few	TRBD1	TRBJ2-4	CASSTGTGGALNIQYF	TGCGCCAGCAGCACTGGGACAGGGGGCGCCTTAAACATTCAGTACTTC
TRBV27	few	TRBD2	TRBJ2-3	CATQGLADPLSTDTQYF	TGTGCCACCCAAGGACTAGCGGACCCCCTTAGCACAGATACGCAGTATTTT
TRBV7-2	NA	NA	TRBJ1-6	CASSLVRVNSPLHF	TGTGCCAGCAGCTTAGTCAGGGTAAATTCACCCCTCCACTTT
TRBV5-1	NA	NA	TRBJ2-3	CASRASVYTQYF	TGCGCCAGCAGAGCCAGCGTCTATACGCAGTATTTT
TRBV20-1	NA	TRBD1	TRBJ1-2	CSARDFRQGAAYGYTF	TGCAGTGCTAGAGATTTCCGACAGGGGGCGGCATATGGCTACACCTTC
TRBV27	NA	TRBD1	TRBJ1-5	CASDSSEVPGTGEGGNQPQHF	TGTGCCAGCGACAGTTCAGAGGTACCCGGGACAGGGGAAGGCGGCAATCAGCCCCAGCATTTT